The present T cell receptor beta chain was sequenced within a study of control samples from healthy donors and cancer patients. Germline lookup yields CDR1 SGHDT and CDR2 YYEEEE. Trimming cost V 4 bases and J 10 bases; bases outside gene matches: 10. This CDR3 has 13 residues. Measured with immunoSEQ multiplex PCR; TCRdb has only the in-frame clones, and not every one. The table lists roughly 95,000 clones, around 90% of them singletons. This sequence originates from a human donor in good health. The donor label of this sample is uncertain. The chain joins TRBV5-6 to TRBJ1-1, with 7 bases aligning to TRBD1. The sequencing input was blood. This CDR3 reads CASSPSDRPRAFF. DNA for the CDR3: TGTGCCAGCAGCCCCTCGGACAGGCCCAGAGCTTTCTTT.